Below are 15 T cell receptor beta chains sequenced from a single sample in a study of shared clonotypes between healthy human individuals (dated by TCRdb to 2020 to 2022). The method was the immunoSEQ multiplex PCR assay. TCRdb re-hosts the immuneACCESS table, in-frame sequences only. Its copies lack some clones; in the studies checked, an unresolved V gene accounts for under half of them, and the cause for the rest is not known. Within this sample are around 2.1 million clones, with approximately 94% of them counted one time only. The top ten constitute more than 1.5% of the sample. CD8 naive samples consisted of CD45RO-negative cells that were positively selected for CCR7, yielding a CD45RA+CCR7+ population without TemRA cells. The sample consisted of naive CD8+ T cells from PBMCs. Per the publication, the cell subset or site label means: CD45RA+CCR7+. These TCRs come from a man aged 18 to 29 in good health. Some clones in this sample may be carry-over from other donors' samples.

The chain couples TRBV15 to TRBJ2-7; D gene unclear. V lost 1 base and J lost 5, with 12 bases in between. The CDR3 runs to 14 residues. CDR1 LNHNV and CDR2 YYDKDF come from the germline V gene (reference sequence). The CDR3 reads CATSRGRVVDEQYF. CDR3 in DNA: TGTGCCACCAGCAGAGGACGGGTAGTTGACGAGCAGTACTTC.

The chain is built from TRBV9 and TRBJ2-1; 8 nucleotides agree with TRBD2. Germline CDR1 SGDLS, CDR2 YYNGEE. The CDR3 loop spans 14 amino acids. The V segment lost 3 bases and the J segment 6 bases; nucleotides outside the gene matches: 5. CDR3 loop: CASSDRTSPNEQFF. In DNA form, the CDR3 reads TGTGCCAGCAGCGACCGGACTAGCCCCAATGAGCAGTTCTTC. The complete variable domain, with remaining parts taken from reference TRBV9 and TRBJ2-1, reads DSGVTQTPKHLITATGQRVTLRCSPRSGDLSVYWYQQSLDQGLQFLIQYYNGEERAKGNILERFSAQQFPDLHSELNLSSLELGDSALYFCASSDRTSPNEQFFGPGTRLTVL.

V usage is TRBV11-2 and J usage is TRBJ2-1; TRBD2 matches at 15 bases. The CDR3 consists of 17 residues. Germline V lookup: CDR1 SGHAT, CDR2 FQNNGV. After removal of 4 bases from V and 7 bases from J, the junction contained 8 bases not matched to a gene. The CDR3 sequence is CASSSPSGTSGRNEQFF. The DNA for the CDR3 is TGTGCCAGCAGCTCCCCTTCAGGGACTAGCGGGAGGAATGAGCAGTTCTTC. Using reference TRBV11-2 and TRBJ2-1 for the parts outside the CDR3, the full variable domain is EAGVAQSPRYKIIEKRQSVAFWCNPISGHATLYWYQQILGQGPKLLIQFQNNGVVDDSQLPKDRFSAERLKGVDSTLKIQPAKLEDSAVYLCASSSPSGTSGRNEQFFGPGTRLTVL.

With respect to this clone: Other DNA sequences in the sample encode the same CDR3. The gene calls are TRBV7-6 and TRBJ1-2; D perhaps matches TRBD1 (5 bases). The CDR3 spans 13 residues. The V end was cut by 5 bases, the J end by 4 bases, with 11 bases between. The germline gives CDR1 SGHVS, CDR2 FNYEAQ. The CDR3 DNA is TGTGCCAGCAGCCCCGGGGGTTCCTATGGCTACACCTTC. Translated, it gives CASSPGGSYGYTF.

The genes are TRBV28 and TRBJ1-5, with unresolved D. The CDR3 loop spans 17 amino acids. CDR1 and CDR2 (germline): MDHEN, SYDVKM. Trimming took 6 bases from V and 0 from J, leaving 18 bases between them. The chain's CDR3 is CASSGTGMYYSNQPQHF. CDR3 DNA sequence: TGTGCCAGCAGCGGTACCGGGATGTACTATAGCAATCAGCCCCAGCATTTT.

This sequence joins TRBV27 and TRBJ1-5; D is unresolved. This CDR3 region has 16 residues. Germline V gene sequence: CDR1 MNHEY, CDR2 SMNVEV (reference sequence). Trimming left V 7 bases short and J 0 bases short, with 16 bases between. The CDR3 DNA reads as TGTGCCAGCAACCCTCTCGGGCTTCATAGCAATCAGCCCCAGCATTTT. Its protein is CASNPLGLHSNQPQHF.

The chain carries TRBV27 and TRBJ1-2, with a weak D call TRBD1 (5 bases). This CDR3 has 15 amino acids. From germline, CDR1 is MNHEY and CDR2 SMNVEV (reference sequence). V dropped 3 bases and J dropped 4 bases, with 15 bases sitting between them. The CDR3 nucleotides are TGTGCCAGCAGTTTCTCCAGAGGGGTCGCCTATGGCTACACCTTC. Translating gives CASSFSRGVAYGYTF.

The chain has TRBV4-3 and TRBJ2-1, with D hard to call. The V gene's germline CDR1 is LGHNA and CDR2 YSLEER. Trimming removed 0 bases at V and 4 bases at J, with 16 bases between. The CDR3 has 17 amino acids. The CDR3, as DNA: TGCGCCAGCAGCCAAGATGTAGCAGCTTCCTTATACAATGAGCAGTTCTTC. Protein product: CASSQDVAASLYNEQFF.

The chain is built from TRBV29-1 and TRBJ2-5; D possibly corresponds to TRBD1 (6 bases). V gave up 3 bases and J gave up 7 bases, with 18 bases separating them. Germline V gene data show CDR1 as SQVTM and CDR2 as ANQGSEA. The CDR3 is 14 amino acids. In DNA form, the CDR3 reads TGCAGCGTTGAGGGCAGGGGAAGGGACGGGACCCAGTACTTC. Translated, it gives CSVEGRGRDGTQYF.

The rearrangement joins TRBV4-1 to TRBJ2-3; 7 positions match TRBD1. Germline CDR1 and CDR2: MGHRA and YSYEKL. V lost 4 bases and J lost 3; bases outside the gene matches: 7. CDR3 length equals 15 residues. The CDR3 sequence: CASSPWTGLTDTQYF. CDR3 nucleotides: TGCGCCAGCAGCCCCTGGACAGGTTTGACAGATACGCAGTATTTT.

The sample holds one count of this clone. J is TRBJ2-2 and V is TRBV29-1; unclear D gene. The germline CDR1 and CDR2 sequences are SQVTM and ANQGSEA. The CDR3 is made up of 12 amino acids. V was pared by 4 bases and J by 4 bases, with 7 bases between. The CDR3 loop reads CSVVQSTGELFF. The CDR3 region has the DNA TGCAGCGTTGTCCAGAGCACCGGGGAGCTGTTTTTT.

A note on this clone: The same CDR3 can be traced to other DNA sequences in this sample. The V call is TRBV27, the J call TRBJ2-5; 10 bases agree with TRBD1. CDR1 is MNHEY, CDR2 SMNVEV, per germline (reference sequence). The V segment lost 6 bases and the J segment 2 bases; nucleotides outside the gene matches: 3. CDR3 length: 14 amino acids. CDR3 nucleotides: TGTGCCAGCAGCCCGGACAGGGGGCAAGAGACCCAGTACTTC. Protein product: CASSPDRGQETQYF.

As regards this clone: At one of its ends the junction is not consistent with the germline gene, which may arise from a read error. The chain has TRBV20-1 and TRBJ1-1; no reliable D call. From germline, CDR1 is DFQATT and CDR2 SNEGSKA (reference sequence). The CDR3 is 10 amino acids. CDR3 sequence: CSAWNNEAFF. CDR3 in DNA: TGCAGTGCTTGGAACAATGAAGCTTTCTTT.

V gene TRBV7-9 combines with J gene TRBJ2-2, with a weak D call TRBD2 (6 bases). Germline lookup yields CDR1 SEHNR and CDR2 FQNEAQ (reference sequence). The V gene lost 11 bases and the J gene lost 4 bases, with 14 bases spanning the gap. The CDR3 covers 13 residues. The CDR3 nucleotides are TGTGCCGAGGAGGGGCAGGTCACCGGGGAGCTGTTTTTT. Its protein product is CAEEGQVTGELFF.

The rearrangement uses TRBV21-1 and TRBJ2-5; the table names TRBD2, a call not compared with the DNA. TRBV21-1 is a recognized pseudogene. This CDR3 is 12 amino acids long. The CDR3 region is CASSKGAPYPHF. The CDR3 DNA reads as TGTGCCAGCAGCAAAGGCGCCCCTTATCCACACTTC.